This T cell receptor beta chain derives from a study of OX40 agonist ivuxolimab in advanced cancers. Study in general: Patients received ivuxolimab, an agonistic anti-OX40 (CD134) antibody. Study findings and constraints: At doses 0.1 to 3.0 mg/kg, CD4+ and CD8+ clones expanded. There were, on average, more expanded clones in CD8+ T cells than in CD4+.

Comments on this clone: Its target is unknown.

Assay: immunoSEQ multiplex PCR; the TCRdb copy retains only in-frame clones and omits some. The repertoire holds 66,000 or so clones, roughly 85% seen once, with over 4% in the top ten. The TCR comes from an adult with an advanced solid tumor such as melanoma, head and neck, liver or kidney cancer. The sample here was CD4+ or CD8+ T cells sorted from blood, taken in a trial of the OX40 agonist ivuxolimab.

The CDR3: CASSQGSDILNTGELFF. Written as DNA, the CDR3 is TGCGCCAGCAGCCAAGGCAGCGATATCCTGAACACCGGGGAGCTGTTTTTT. The chain links TRBV4-1 to TRBJ2-2; D unresolved. Germline V gene lookup returns CDR1 MGHRA and CDR2 YSYEKL. The CDR3 loop spans 17 amino acids. The V gene lost 1 base and the J gene lost 1 base, with 13 bases spanning the gap.